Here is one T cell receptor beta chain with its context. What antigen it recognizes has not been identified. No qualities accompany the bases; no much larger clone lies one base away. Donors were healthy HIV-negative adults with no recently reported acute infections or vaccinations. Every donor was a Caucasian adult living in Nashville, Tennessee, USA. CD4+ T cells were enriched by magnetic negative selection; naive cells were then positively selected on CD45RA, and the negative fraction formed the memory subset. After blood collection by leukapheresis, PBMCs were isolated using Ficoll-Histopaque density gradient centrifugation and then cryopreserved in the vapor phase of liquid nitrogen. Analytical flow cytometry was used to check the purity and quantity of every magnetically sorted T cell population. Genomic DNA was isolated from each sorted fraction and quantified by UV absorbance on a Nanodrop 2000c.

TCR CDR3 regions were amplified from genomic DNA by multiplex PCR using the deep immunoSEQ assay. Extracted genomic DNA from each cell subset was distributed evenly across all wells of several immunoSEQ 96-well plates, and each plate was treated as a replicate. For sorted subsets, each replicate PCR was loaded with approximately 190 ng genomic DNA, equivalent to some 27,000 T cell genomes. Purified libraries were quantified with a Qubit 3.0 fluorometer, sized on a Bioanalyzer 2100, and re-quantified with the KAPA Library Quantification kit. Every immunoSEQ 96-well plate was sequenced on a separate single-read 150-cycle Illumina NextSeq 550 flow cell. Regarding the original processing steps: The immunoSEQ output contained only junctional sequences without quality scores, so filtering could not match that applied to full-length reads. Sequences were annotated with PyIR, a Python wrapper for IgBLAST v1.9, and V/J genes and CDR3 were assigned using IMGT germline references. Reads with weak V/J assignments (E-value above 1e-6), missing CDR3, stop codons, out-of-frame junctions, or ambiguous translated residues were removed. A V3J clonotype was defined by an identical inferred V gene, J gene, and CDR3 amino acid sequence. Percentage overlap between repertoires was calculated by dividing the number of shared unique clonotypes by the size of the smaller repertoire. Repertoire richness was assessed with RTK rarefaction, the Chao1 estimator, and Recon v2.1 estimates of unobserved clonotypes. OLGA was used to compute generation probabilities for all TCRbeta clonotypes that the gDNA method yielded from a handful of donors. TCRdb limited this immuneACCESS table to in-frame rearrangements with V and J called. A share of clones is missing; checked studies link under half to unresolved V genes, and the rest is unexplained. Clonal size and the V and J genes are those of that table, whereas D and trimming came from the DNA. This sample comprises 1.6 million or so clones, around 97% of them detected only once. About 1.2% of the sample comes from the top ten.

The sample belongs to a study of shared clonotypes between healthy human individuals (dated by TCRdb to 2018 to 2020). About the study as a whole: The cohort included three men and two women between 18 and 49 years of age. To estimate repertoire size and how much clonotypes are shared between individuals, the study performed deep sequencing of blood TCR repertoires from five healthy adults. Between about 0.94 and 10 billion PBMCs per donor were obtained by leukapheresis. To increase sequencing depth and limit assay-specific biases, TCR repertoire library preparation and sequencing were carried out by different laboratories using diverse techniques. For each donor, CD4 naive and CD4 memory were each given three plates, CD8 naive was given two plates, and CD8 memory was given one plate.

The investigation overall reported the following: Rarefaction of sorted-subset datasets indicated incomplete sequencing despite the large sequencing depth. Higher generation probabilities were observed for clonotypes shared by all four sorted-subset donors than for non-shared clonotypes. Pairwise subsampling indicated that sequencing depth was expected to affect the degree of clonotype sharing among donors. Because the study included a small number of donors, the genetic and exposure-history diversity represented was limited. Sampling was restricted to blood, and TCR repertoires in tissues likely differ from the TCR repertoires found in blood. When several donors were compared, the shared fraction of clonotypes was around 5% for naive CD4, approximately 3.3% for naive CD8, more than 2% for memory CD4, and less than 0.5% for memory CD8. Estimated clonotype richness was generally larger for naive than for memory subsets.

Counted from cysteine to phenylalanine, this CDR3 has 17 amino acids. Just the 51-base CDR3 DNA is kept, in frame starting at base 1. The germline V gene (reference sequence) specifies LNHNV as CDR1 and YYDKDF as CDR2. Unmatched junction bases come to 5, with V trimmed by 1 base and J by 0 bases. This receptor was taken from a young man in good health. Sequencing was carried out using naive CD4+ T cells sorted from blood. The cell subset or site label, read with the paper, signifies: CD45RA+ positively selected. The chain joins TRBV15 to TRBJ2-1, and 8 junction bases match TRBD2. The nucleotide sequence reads TGTGCCACCAGCAGAGGTGGTAGCGGGGCCTCCTACAATGAGCAGTTCTTC. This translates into CATSRGGSGASYNEQFF. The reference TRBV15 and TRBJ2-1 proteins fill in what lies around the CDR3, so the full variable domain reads DAMVIQNPRYQVTQFGKPVTLSCSQTLNHNVMYWYQQKSSQAPKLLFHYYDKDFNNEADTPDNFQSRRPNTSFCFLDIRSPGLGDTAMYLCATSRGGSGASYNEQFFGPGTRLTVL.